These T cell receptor beta chains were read from a single sample in a study of blood T cell repertoires in COVID-19. TCRdb keeps only in-frame clones here, not all; method: immunoSEQ multiplex PCR. The sample consists of roughly 300,000 clones, around 85% of them appearing once. Sequencing was performed on PBMCs or T cells enriched from blood (not recorded which). Receptor source: a woman in her thirties or forties with acute COVID-19. The CDR3 runs from the conserved cysteine through the conserved F or W. Each record gives: clone size, D gene, J gene, V gene, CDR3 protein, CDR3 DNA. The D gene is left open where the match is weak. The size field is filled for only some rows; it gives once, few, many or a size class.

abundance: NA
d_gene: NA
j_gene: TRBJ2-7
v_gene: TRBV6-2/TRBV6-3
CDR3aa: CASSWTRHREQYF
CDR3nt: TGTGCCAGCAGCTGGACTCGACACCGTGAGCAGTACTTC

abundance: NA
d_gene: TRBD2
j_gene: TRBJ2-7
v_gene: TRBV10-2
CDR3aa: CARLPSGPTYEQYF
CDR3nt: TGCGCCAGGCTTCCTAGCGGACCAACCTACGAGCAGTACTTC

abundance: once
d_gene: TRBD1
j_gene: TRBJ1-4
v_gene: TRBV7-9
CDR3aa: CASSLFGQGKIEKLFF
CDR3nt: TGTGCCAGCAGCCTGTTCGGACAGGGCAAAATAGAAAAACTGTTTTTT

abundance: NA
d_gene: TRBD1
j_gene: TRBJ1-4
v_gene: TRBV4-1
CDR3aa: CASSQDDRVNEKLFF
CDR3nt: TGCGCCAGCAGCCAGGATGACAGGGTGAATGAAAAACTGTTTTTT

abundance: NA
d_gene: NA
j_gene: TRBJ1-2
v_gene: TRBV6-2/TRBV6-3
CDR3aa: CASSYATGRGGYTF
CDR3nt: TGTGCCAGCAGTTACGCCACAGGGAGGGGTGGCTACACCTTC

abundance: NA
d_gene: TRBD1
j_gene: TRBJ2-3
v_gene: TRBV20-1
CDR3aa: CSASETRGLTDTQYF
CDR3nt: TGCAGTGCTAGTGAAACCAGGGGGCTGACAGATACGCAGTATTTT

abundance: NA
d_gene: NA
j_gene: TRBJ1-2
v_gene: TRBV4-1
CDR3aa: CASSQEQGFGYGYTF
CDR3nt: TGCGCCAGCAGCCAAGAACAGGGTTTTGGGTATGGCTACACCTTC

abundance: NA
d_gene: NA
j_gene: TRBJ2-7
v_gene: TRBV7-3
CDR3aa: CASSLKGGQYEQYF
CDR3nt: TGTGCCAGCAGCTTAAAGGGGGGGCAATACGAGCAGTACTTC

abundance: NA
d_gene: TRBD1
j_gene: TRBJ2-7
v_gene: TRBV18
CDR3aa: CASSPETGGIAYEQYF
CDR3nt: TGTGCCAGCTCACCAGAAACAGGGGGCATAGCCTACGAGCAGTACTTC

abundance: NA
d_gene: TRBD1
j_gene: TRBJ1-2
v_gene: TRBV7-6
CDR3aa: CASSSDRGPANHYGYTF
CDR3nt: TGTGCCAGCAGCTCGGACAGGGGGCCCGCCAATCACTATGGCTACACCTTC

abundance: NA
d_gene: NA
j_gene: TRBJ1-1
v_gene: TRBV2
CDR3aa: CASRNSLNTEAFF
CDR3nt: TGTGCCAGCAGGAACAGCCTGAACACTGAAGCTTTCTTT

abundance: NA
d_gene: TRBD1
j_gene: TRBJ1-6
v_gene: TRBV27
CDR3aa: CASSLRQGVHSPLHF
CDR3nt: TGTGCCAGCAGTTTGCGACAGGGGGTCCATTCACCCCTCCACTTT

abundance: NA
d_gene: NA
j_gene: TRBJ1-2
v_gene: TRBV6-1
CDR3aa: CASSEQGQAGNYGYTF
CDR3nt: TGTGCCAGCAGTGAACAAGGACAAGCGGGCAACTATGGCTACACCTTC

abundance: NA
d_gene: NA
j_gene: TRBJ2-2
v_gene: TRBV6-1
CDR3aa: CASSDPVSGELFF
CDR3nt: TGTGCCAGCAGTGATCCGGTGAGCGGGGAGCTGTTTTTT

abundance: NA
d_gene: TRBD1
j_gene: TRBJ1-5
v_gene: TRBV7-9
CDR3aa: CASSVGQGVPQPQHF
CDR3nt: TGTGCCAGCAGCGTTGGACAGGGGGTACCTCAGCCCCAGCATTTT

abundance: NA
d_gene: NA
j_gene: TRBJ1-2
v_gene: TRBV12-3/TRBV12-4
CDR3aa: CASSPQGYGYTF
CDR3nt: TGTGCCAGCAGCCCCCAGGGGTATGGCTACACCTTC

abundance: NA
d_gene: NA
j_gene: TRBJ1-1
v_gene: TRBV6-5
CDR3aa: CATVGAMNTEAFF
CDR3nt: TGTGCTACGGTAGGGGCTATGAACACTGAAGCTTTCTTT

abundance: NA
d_gene: NA
j_gene: TRBJ1-3
v_gene: TRBV5-8
CDR3aa: CASSLGQYSGNTIYF
CDR3nt: TGTGCCAGCAGCTTGGGGCAGTACTCTGGAAACACCATATATTTT

abundance: NA
d_gene: NA
j_gene: TRBJ2-5
v_gene: TRBV7-9
CDR3aa: CASSGQSETQYF
CDR3nt: TGTGCCAGCAGCGGGCAGTCAGAGACCCAGTACTTC

abundance: NA
d_gene: TRBD2
j_gene: TRBJ2-5
v_gene: TRBV10-3
CDR3aa: CAISPAGLGDQETQYF
CDR3nt: TGTGCCATCAGTCCCGCGGGACTAGGGGACCAAGAGACCCAGTACTTC

abundance: NA
d_gene: TRBD1
j_gene: TRBJ2-2
v_gene: TRBV3-1/TRBV3-2
CDR3aa: CASSQRRGRDTGELFF
CDR3nt: TGTGCCAGCAGCCAACGCAGGGGGCGGGACACCGGGGAGCTGTTTTTT

abundance: NA
d_gene: TRBD2
j_gene: TRBJ2-2
v_gene: TRBV11-2
CDR3aa: CASSQLQGLAGGSTGELFF
CDR3nt: TGTGCCAGCAGCCAATTGCAGGGACTAGCGGGGGGGTCTACCGGGGAGCTGTTTTTT

abundance: few
d_gene: NA
j_gene: TRBJ1-3
v_gene: TRBV18
CDR3aa: CASSQRQEISGNTIYF
CDR3nt: TGTGCCAGCTCACAACGACAGGAAATCTCTGGAAACACCATATATTTT

abundance: once
d_gene: TRBD2
j_gene: TRBJ2-2
v_gene: TRBV19
CDR3aa: CASRGEGENTGELFF
CDR3nt: TGTGCCAGTAGGGGGGAGGGTGAAAACACCGGGGAGCTGTTTTTT

abundance: NA
d_gene: NA
j_gene: TRBJ2-7
v_gene: TRBV19
CDR3aa: CASSYRLGLSEQYF
CDR3nt: TGTGCCAGTAGTTACAGACTAGGATTAAGTGAGCAGTACTTC

abundance: NA
d_gene: NA
j_gene: TRBJ1-2
v_gene: TRBV10-3
CDR3aa: CAISQGNYGYTF
CDR3nt: TGTGCCATCAGTCAGGGAAACTATGGCTACACCTTC

abundance: NA
d_gene: NA
j_gene: TRBJ2-1
v_gene: TRBV4-1
CDR3aa: CASSQDKLASSEQFF
CDR3nt: TGCGCCAGCAGCCAAGATAAGCTAGCTTCATCTGAGCAGTTCTTC

abundance: few
d_gene: NA
j_gene: TRBJ1-1
v_gene: TRBV7-6
CDR3aa: CASSLYTGSRTEAFF
CDR3nt: TGTGCCAGCAGCCTATATACAGGGTCGAGAACTGAAGCTTTCTTT

abundance: NA
d_gene: NA
j_gene: TRBJ1-1
v_gene: TRBV6-4
CDR3aa: CASSAGENTEAFF
CDR3nt: TGTGCCAGCAGTGCGGGGGAGAACACTGAAGCTTTCTTT

abundance: NA
d_gene: TRBD1
j_gene: TRBJ1-2
v_gene: TRBV5-6
CDR3aa: CASSLGSAGGYGYTF
CDR3nt: TGTGCCAGCAGCTTGGGGTCGGCAGGGGGCTATGGCTACACCTTC

abundance: once
d_gene: NA
j_gene: TRBJ1-1
v_gene: TRBV7-9
CDR3aa: CASTMNTEAFF
CDR3nt: TGTGCCTCCACTATGAACACTGAAGCTTTCTTT

abundance: NA
d_gene: TRBD1
j_gene: TRBJ2-7
v_gene: TRBV2
CDR3aa: CASRNRGSSYEQYF
CDR3nt: TGTGCCAGCAGAAACAGGGGGAGCTCCTACGAGCAGTACTTC

abundance: NA
d_gene: NA
j_gene: TRBJ1-3
v_gene: TRBV6-2/TRBV6-3
CDR3aa: CASSYKLRGNGNTIYF
CDR3nt: TGTGCCAGCAGTTACAAACTCCGAGGTAATGGAAACACCATATATTTT

abundance: NA
d_gene: TRBD1
j_gene: TRBJ2-7
v_gene: TRBV28
CDR3aa: CASRGPGQGAGEQYF
CDR3nt: TGTGCCAGCAGGGGACCGGGACAGGGGGCTGGTGAGCAGTACTTC

abundance: NA
d_gene: NA
j_gene: TRBJ2-5
v_gene: TRBV21-1
CDR3aa: CASTQRRGTGKETQYF
CDR3nt: TGTGCCAGCACCCAAAGGCGGGGGACAGGCAAAGAGACCCAGTACTTC

abundance: NA
d_gene: NA
j_gene: TRBJ2-3
v_gene: TRBV3-1/TRBV3-2
CDR3aa: CASSQERVTDTQYF
CDR3nt: TGTGCCAGCAGCCAAGAGCGGGTCACAGATACGCAGTATTTT

abundance: NA
d_gene: TRBD2
j_gene: TRBJ2-3
v_gene: TRBV6-4
CDR3aa: CASSDLSSGTRTDTQYF
CDR3nt: TGTGCCAGCAGTGACTTGAGTAGCGGGACCCGCACAGATACGCAGTATTTT

abundance: NA
d_gene: TRBD1
j_gene: TRBJ1-2
v_gene: TRBV18
CDR3aa: CASSPQQGANYGYTF
CDR3nt: TGTGCCAGCTCACCTCAACAGGGGGCCAACTATGGCTACACCTTC

abundance: NA
d_gene: NA
j_gene: TRBJ1-2
v_gene: TRBV5-1
CDR3aa: CASSLDRKNGYTF
CDR3nt: TGCGCCAGCAGCTTGGACAGGAAGAATGGCTACACCTTC

abundance: NA
d_gene: NA
j_gene: TRBJ1-4
v_gene: TRBV5-1
CDR3aa: CASSLEGGDEKLFF
CDR3nt: TGCGCCAGCAGCTTGGAAGGCGGGGATGAAAAACTGTTTTTT

abundance: NA
d_gene: NA
j_gene: TRBJ2-2
v_gene: TRBV4-3
CDR3aa: CASSFGVLSNTGELFF
CDR3nt: TGCGCCAGCAGCTTCGGGGTCCTTAGTAACACCGGGGAGCTGTTTTTT

abundance: few
d_gene: TRBD2
j_gene: TRBJ2-1
v_gene: TRBV3-1/TRBV3-2
CDR3aa: CASSQGAGRDEQFF
CDR3nt: TGTGCCAGCAGCCAAGGGGCAGGGAGGGATGAGCAGTTCTTC

abundance: NA
d_gene: TRBD1
j_gene: TRBJ2-7
v_gene: TRBV7-2
CDR3aa: CASSSYRGHSYEQYF
CDR3nt: TGTGCCAGCAGCTCGTACAGGGGGCATTCGTACGAGCAGTACTTC

abundance: NA
d_gene: NA
j_gene: TRBJ1-6
v_gene: TRBV19
CDR3aa: CASSRQNSPLHF
CDR3nt: TGTGCCAGTAGTCGACAGAATTCACCCCTCCACTTT

abundance: once
d_gene: NA
j_gene: TRBJ1-1
v_gene: TRBV10-3
CDR3aa: CAISEMRQRAFF
CDR3nt: TGTGCCATCAGTGAAATGAGGCAGAGAGCTTTCTTT

abundance: NA
d_gene: TRBD1
j_gene: TRBJ1-2
v_gene: TRBV11-2
CDR3aa: CASSLRQTGTGGGYTF
CDR3nt: TGTGCCAGCAGCTTACGTCAGACCGGGACAGGGGGCGGCTACACCTTC

abundance: NA
d_gene: NA
j_gene: TRBJ1-1
v_gene: TRBV7-2
CDR3aa: CASSSQVNTEAFF
CDR3nt: TGTGCCAGCAGCTCACAGGTGAACACTGAAGCTTTCTTT

abundance: NA
d_gene: NA
j_gene: TRBJ1-5
v_gene: TRBV7-2
CDR3aa: CASSPISTGLSNQPQHF
CDR3nt: TGTGCCAGCAGCCCGATCTCGACAGGACTGAGCAATCAGCCCCAGCATTTT

abundance: NA
d_gene: TRBD2
j_gene: TRBJ2-1
v_gene: TRBV18
CDR3aa: CASSEGSSGSYNEQFF
CDR3nt: TGTGCCAGCTCAGAGGGGTCTAGCGGCTCCTACAATGAGCAGTTCTTC

abundance: NA
d_gene: TRBD1
j_gene: TRBJ1-2
v_gene: TRBV6-2/TRBV6-3
CDR3aa: CASSPKPDRGSYGYTF
CDR3nt: TGTGCCAGCAGCCCCAAACCGGACAGGGGAAGCTATGGCTACACCTTC

abundance: NA
d_gene: NA
j_gene: TRBJ2-1
v_gene: TRBV2
CDR3aa: CASEADYNEQFF
CDR3nt: TGTGCCAGCGAGGCGGACTACAATGAGCAGTTCTTC

abundance: NA
d_gene: TRBD1
j_gene: TRBJ1-1
v_gene: TRBV7-2
CDR3aa: CASSSRNNRGNTEAFF
CDR3nt: TGTGCCAGCAGCTCGCGAAACAACAGGGGGAACACTGAAGCTTTCTTT

abundance: NA
d_gene: NA
j_gene: TRBJ2-5
v_gene: TRBV27
CDR3aa: CASSPGAGGFRETQYF
CDR3nt: TGTGCCAGCAGCCCTGGGGCAGGGGGGTTTAGGGAGACCCAGTACTTC

abundance: once
d_gene: NA
j_gene: TRBJ1-3
v_gene: TRBV27
CDR3aa: CASSLPAGVPSGNTIYF
CDR3nt: TGTGCCAGCAGTTTACCGGCGGGAGTCCCCTCTGGAAACACCATATATTTT

abundance: once
d_gene: NA
j_gene: TRBJ2-2
v_gene: TRBV3-1/TRBV3-2
CDR3aa: CASSQRGRGTGELFF
CDR3nt: TGTGCCAGCAGCCAGAGAGGCCGTGGCACCGGGGAGCTGTTTTTT

abundance: NA
d_gene: NA
j_gene: TRBJ2-2
v_gene: TRBV2
CDR3aa: CASSRLPNTGELFF
CDR3nt: TGTGCCAGCAGCCGACTCCCGAACACCGGGGAGCTGTTTTTT

abundance: few
d_gene: TRBD1
j_gene: TRBJ1-2
v_gene: TRBV6-4
CDR3aa: CASSDTGGDYGYTF
CDR3nt: TGTGCCAGCAGTGATACAGGGGGCGACTATGGCTACACCTTC

abundance: NA
d_gene: TRBD1
j_gene: TRBJ1-3
v_gene: TRBV10-3
CDR3aa: CAIKQNDRAGNTIYF
CDR3nt: TGTGCCATCAAACAAAACGACAGGGCCGGAAACACCATATATTTT

abundance: NA
d_gene: TRBD2
j_gene: TRBJ2-7
v_gene: TRBV10-3
CDR3aa: CAIRESAGLVGYEQYF
CDR3nt: TGTGCCATCAGGGAATCGGCGGGACTAGTAGGGTACGAGCAGTACTTC